The sequence of this TCR beta chain was determined in a study of spatial heterogeneity in lung cancer. Overall study context: There were consistently more beta-chain sequences detected than alpha-chain sequences. For the average unique TCR and UMI combination, more than nine occurrences appeared in raw reads.

Time point here: sample taken at primary tumor resection. No cell sorting; template was whole RNA from tumor, lung tissue or PBMC. General study findings and limits: Circulating ubiquitous expanded tumor TCRs were observed more frequently at resection than at follow-up.

This clonotype was observed many times. The antigen remains undetermined. Every individual TCR cDNA molecule carried its own unique molecular identifier, which allowed correction of PCR and sequencing errors. TCRdb recomputed calls from the 5' RACE reads with MiXCR, one row per CDR3 protein. Among around 63,000 distinct CDR3 sequences listed, less than 10% were seen once. The V end was cut by 2 bases, the J end by 7 bases, with 8 bases between. CDR1 SGHTA and CDR2 FQGNSA come from the germline V gene. This CDR3 comprises 13 residues. The rearrangement links TRBV7-2 to TRBJ2-2; D remains ambiguous. This sample comprised PBMCs, obtained at surgery. The receptor comes from a female donor with early-stage non-small cell lung cancer. CDR3 bases: TGTGCCAGCAGCTTAAGGTTGGGCGGGGAGCTGTTTTTT. It specifies CASSLRLGGELFF.